This passage covers 21 T cell receptor beta chains from one sample sequenced in a study of Graves' ophthalmopathy and Graves' hyperthyroidism. CDR3 regions of TCR beta were amplified from RNA transcripts. The workflow started with a first-round RT-PCR run with HTBI primers and then moved on to a second-round multiplex PCR. TCRdb reprocessed the multiplex PCR reads with MiXCR, giving one entry per CDR3 protein. The sample lists 650,000 to 800,000 distinct CDR3 sequences; 35% to 50% were seen once. Material for sequencing was peripheral blood. These receptors all come from an adult man with Graves' ophthalmopathy.

The genes are TRBV5-1 and TRBJ2-7, with D possibly matching TRBD2 (6 bases). Trimming removed 3 bases from V and 7 bases from J, with 20 bases in between. This CDR3 spans 15 amino acids. Germline V gene data show CDR1 as SGHRS and CDR2 as YFSETQ. CDR3 residues: CASSSFTGGAREQYF. The CDR3 DNA sequence: TGCGCCAGCAGCTCTTTCACTGGAGGGGCGCGAGAGCAGTACTTC. Based on the CDR3 plus reference TRBV5-1 and TRBJ2-7, the full variable domain is KAGVTQTPRYLIKTRGQQVTLSCSPISGHRSVSWYQQTPGQGLQFLFEYFSETQRNKGNFPGRFSGRQFSNSRSEMNVSTLELGDSALYLCASSSFTGGAREQYFGPGTRLTVT.

On this clonotype itself: This could be a read error, since a much larger clone is one nucleotide away. The chain recombines TRBV7-9 with TRBJ2-5; 14 bases align to TRBD2. The CDR3 runs to 15 residues. The trim removed 3 bases at V and 7 bases at J, leaving 4 bases unmatched. Germline CDR1 reads SEHNR; CDR2 reads FQNEAQ (reference sequence). This CDR3 is CASSFGLAGGATQYF. CDR3 nucleotides: TGTGCCAGCAGCTTCGGACTAGCGGGGGGAGCGACCCAGTACTTC.

Regarding this clonotype: At one of its ends the junction is not consistent with the germline gene, which may arise from a read error. The chain uses TRBV10-3 and TRBJ2-7; weak D call: TRBD1 (6 bases). Germline values: CDR1 ENHRY, CDR2 SYGVKD. This CDR3 is built from 17 residues. This CDR3 reads CASSYSIYGNRVNEQYF. CDR3 in DNA: TGTGCCAGCAGTTACTCGATATATGGAAACAGGGTCAACGAGCAGTACTTC.

The sample holds many counts of this clonotype. The chain joins TRBV19 to TRBJ1-1; 8 bases are a match to TRBD1. The CDR3 totals 16 residues. J gave up 0 bases and V 4 bases, and 7 bases lay outside the gene matches. Per the germline V gene, CDR1 is LNHDA and CDR2 is SQIVND (reference sequence). CDR3 DNA sequence: TGTGCCAGTAGTACCACAGGACAGGGTTTGAACACTGAAGCTTTCTTT. It codes for CASSTTGQGLNTEAFF.

J is TRBJ2-7 and V is TRBV20-1; 9 bases agree with TRBD1. The CDR3 runs to 14 residues. The V gene end was trimmed by 6 bases and the J gene end by 4 bases; junction bases not matched to a gene: 10. Per germline, CDR1 DFQATT and CDR2 SNEGSKA (reference sequence). Here the CDR3 reads CSAMTGTGSYEQYF. The CDR3 DNA reads as TGCAGTGCGATGACCGGGACAGGGAGTTACGAGCAGTACTTC.

The V and J genes are TRBV5-1 and TRBJ2-5, with 9 bases that match TRBD2. V was pared by 0 bases and J by 2 bases, with 5 bases of the junction left unmatched. Germline CDR1 SGHRS, CDR2 YFSETQ. CDR3 length: 16 residues. The CDR3 reads CASSLARLAGQETQYF. DNA for the CDR3: TGCGCCAGCAGCTTGGCGCGCCTAGCGGGGCAAGAGACCCAGTACTTC.

V gene TRBV30 combines with J gene TRBJ2-5, with D possibly TRBD1 on 6 matching bases. In germline, CDR1 is GTSNPN, CDR2 SVGIG (reference sequence). This CDR3 has 13 residues. Trimming removed 3 bases from V and 5 bases from J, with 13 bases in between. The CDR3 spells CAWRKQGLETQYF. For the CDR3, the DNA is TGTGCCTGGAGGAAACAGGGTCTCGAGACCCAGTACTTC.

This clonotype occurred many times. The V call is TRBV12-3 or TRBV12-4, the J call TRBJ2-5; 9 bases map to TRBD2. The CDR3 consists of 15 residues. V lost 6 bases, J lost 5 bases, and 10 bases stayed unmatched. The CDR3 loop reads CASRPQREAKETQYF. The DNA for the CDR3 is TGTGCCAGCAGACCTCAGCGGGAGGCCAAGGAGACCCAGTACTTC.

There are many counts of this clonotype. J is TRBJ2-5 and V is TRBV20-1, with TRBD1 matching 7 bases. CDR3 length: 13 residues. CDR1 DFQATT and CDR2 SNEGSKA come from the germline V gene (reference sequence). Trimming at V came to 2 bases and at J to 4 bases, leaving 4 bases not matched to a gene. The CDR3 coding sequence is TGCAGTGCTAGATACCCAGGGGGAGAGACCCAGTACTTC. Amino acid sequence: CSARYPGGETQYF.

Details on this clonotype: The CDR3 end shows no conserved phenylalanine or tryptophan, and so a read error is likely. This chain connects TRBV10-3 to TRBJ1-1; tentative D call: TRBD1 (5 bases). The germline CDR1 and CDR2 sequences are ENHRY and SYGVKD. The CDR3 extends over 15 amino acids. V was clipped by 10 bases and J by 1 base, with 19 bases between them. CDR3 amino acids: CATLEPGTENTEAFS. The CDR3 region has the DNA TGTGCCACTCTGGAGCCTGGGACGGAGAACACTGAAGCTTTCTCT.

In this sample, this clonotype turned up once. CDR3 DNA: TGTGCCAGCAGCTTACTAAGCGGGCAATCACCCCTCCACTTT. The encoded protein is CASSLLSGQSPLHF. V usage is TRBV7-2 and J usage is TRBJ1-6; D gene uncertain. Deletions cut 2 bases from V and 10 bases from J, with 12 bases between. The CDR3 extends over 14 amino acids. Germline loops: CDR1 SGHTA, CDR2 FQGNSA.

Ten or more counts support this clonotype. The gene calls are TRBV25-1 and TRBJ1-5; maybe TRBD1 (5 bases). This CDR3 has 13 amino acids. CDR1 is MGHDK and CDR2 is SYGVNS in the germline V gene. Trimming took 9 bases from V and 2 from J, leaving 11 bases between them. The CDR3, as DNA: TGTGCCAGTACCGGGGGAGGCAATCAGCCCCAGCATTTT. Amino acid sequence: CASTGGGNQPQHF.

J is TRBJ1-3 and V is TRBV12-3 or TRBV12-4, with 9 bases fitting TRBD1. CDR3 length: 15 residues. Trimming cost V 6 bases and J 2 bases; bases outside gene matches: 5. The chain's CDR3 is CASRPTGGAGNTIYF. The CDR3 nucleotides are TGTGCCAGCAGACCTACAGGGGGCGCTGGAAACACCATATATTTT.

This clonotype was picked up many times. The chain employs TRBV19 and TRBJ1-2; 9 bases map to TRBD1. J gave up 5 bases and V 8 bases, and 9 bases lay outside the gene matches. CDR1 LNHDA and CDR2 SQIVND come from the germline V gene (reference sequence). The CDR3 contains 14 residues. CDR3 sequence reads: CASVPRTGDYGYTF. The CDR3 nucleotides read TGTGCCAGTGTCCCCCGGACAGGGGATTATGGCTACACCTTC.

The chain recombines TRBV25-1 with TRBJ2-5, with 8 bases that match TRBD2. This CDR3 has 17 amino acids. Per the germline V gene, CDR1 is MGHDK and CDR2 is SYGVNS. The junction had 10 bases not matched to a gene; V was cut back by 2 bases and J by 2 bases. The CDR3 sequence is CASSEPAGLGNQETQYF. The CDR3 DNA reads as TGTGCCAGCAGTGAACCCGCGGGACTAGGGAATCAAGAGACCCAGTACTTC.

This clonotype occurred many times. This chain links TRBV19 with TRBJ1-5; 8 bases align to TRBD1. V dropped 9 bases and J dropped 4; count of bases not matched to a gene: 5. This CDR3 contains 13 residues. Per the germline V gene, CDR1 is LNHDA and CDR2 is SQIVND (reference sequence). As DNA, the CDR3 is TGTGCCAGCAGGGACAGGATTAATCAGCCCCAGCATTTT. Translating gives CASRDRINQPQHF.

On this clonotype: Possible read error: a much larger clone is one base away. For the CDR3, the DNA is TGTGCCAGCAGCGGGGGCCCGGATCAGCCCCAGCATTTT. The encoded protein is CASSGGPDQPQHF. V and J are TRBV6-5 and TRBJ1-5; D may be TRBD1 (6 bases). CDR3 length: 13 amino acids. Per the germline V gene, CDR1 is MNHEY and CDR2 is SVGAGI. The V end lost 6 bases, the J end lost 5 bases, and 11 bases lay between the germline ends.

The rearrangement joins TRBV12-3 or TRBV12-4 to TRBJ1-2, with TRBD1 matching over 11 bases. V dropped 4 bases and J dropped 1; count of bases not matched to a gene: 2. The CDR3 length is 15 residues. For the CDR3, the DNA is TGTGCCAGCAGTTCAGGGACAGGGGGTAACTATGGCTACACCTTC. It specifies CASSSGTGGNYGYTF.

This rearrangement joins TRBV11-3 to TRBJ2-7; tentatively, D is TRBD2 (6 bases). The DNA end lines up better with TRBJ2-1; the J call may be wrong. CDR3 length equals 16 residues. Per the germline V gene, CDR1 is SGHNT and CDR2 is YENEEA. CDR3 DNA sequence: TGTGCCAGCAGCGTAGCAGGGACTCCGTCCTACAATGAGCAGTTCTTC. This gives the protein CASSVAGTPSYNEQFF.

In this sample, this clonotype turned up many times. This chain connects TRBV20-1 to TRBJ2-2, with D perhaps matching TRBD1 or TRBD2 (6 bases each). Trimming took 4 bases from V and 4 from J, leaving 13 bases between them. Germline V CDR1 and CDR2: DFQATT, SNEGSKA (reference sequence). The CDR3 consists of 14 residues. CDR3 sequence reads: CSAIGGGRTGELFF. The CDR3 region has the DNA TGCAGTGCTATCGGGGGCGGTCGCACCGGGGAGCTGTTTTTT.

This clonotype was detected once. The final CDR3 position lacks the conserved phenylalanine or tryptophan, pointing to a likely read error. This sequence joins TRBV29-1 and TRBJ1-2; TRBD1 is a possible D gene (5 bases). CDR1 and CDR2 (germline): SQVTM, ANQGSEA. The CDR3 extends over 12 amino acids. Trimming removed 4 bases from V and 4 bases from J, with 10 bases in between. The CDR3 coding sequence is TGCAGCGTTGCCGGGGGACTCTATGGCTACACCTCC. It codes for CSVAGGLYGYTS.